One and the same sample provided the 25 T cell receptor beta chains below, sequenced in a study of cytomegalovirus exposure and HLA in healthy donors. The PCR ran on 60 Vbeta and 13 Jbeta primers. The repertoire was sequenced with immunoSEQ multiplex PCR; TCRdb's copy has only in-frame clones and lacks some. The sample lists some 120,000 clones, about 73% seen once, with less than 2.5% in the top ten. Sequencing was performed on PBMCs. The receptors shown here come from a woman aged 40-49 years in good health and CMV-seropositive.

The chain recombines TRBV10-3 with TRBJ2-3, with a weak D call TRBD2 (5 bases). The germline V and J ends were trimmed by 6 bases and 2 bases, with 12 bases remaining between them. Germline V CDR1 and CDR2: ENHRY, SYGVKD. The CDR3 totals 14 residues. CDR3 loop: CAIRAGVTTDTQYF. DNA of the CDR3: TGTGCCATCAGGGCCGGGGTGACCACAGATACGCAGTATTTT.

CDR3 region: CASSANPGTYNEQFF. Here the CDR3 DNA reads TGTGCCAGCAGCGCCAACCCCGGGACCTACAATGAGCAGTTCTTC. This chain links TRBV28 with TRBJ2-1, with D tentatively TRBD2 (5 bases). Trimming took 6 bases from V and 2 from J, leaving 14 bases between them. CDR1 and CDR2 (germline): MDHEN, SYDVKM. The CDR3 totals 15 residues.

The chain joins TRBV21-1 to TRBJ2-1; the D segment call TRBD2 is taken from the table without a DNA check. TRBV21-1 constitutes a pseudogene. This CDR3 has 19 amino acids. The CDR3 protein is CASSKGSGFLRGIYNEQFF. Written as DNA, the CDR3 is TGTGCCAGCAGCAAAGGCTCCGGGTTTCTAAGAGGGATCTACAATGAGCAGTTCTTC.

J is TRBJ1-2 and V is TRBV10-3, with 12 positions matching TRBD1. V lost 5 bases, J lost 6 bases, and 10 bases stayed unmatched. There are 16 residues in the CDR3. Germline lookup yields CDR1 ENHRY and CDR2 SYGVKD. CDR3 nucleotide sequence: TGTGCCATCAGTTTGACGCCGGGACAGGGGGCGGATGGCTACACCTTC. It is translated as CAISLTPGQGADGYTF.

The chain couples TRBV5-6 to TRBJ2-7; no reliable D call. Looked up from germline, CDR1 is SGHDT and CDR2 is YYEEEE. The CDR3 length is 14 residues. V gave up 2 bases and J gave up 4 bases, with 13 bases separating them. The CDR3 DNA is TGTGCCAGCAGCTTCCTCGGGTCGGAATACGAGCAGTACTTC. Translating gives CASSFLGSEYEQYF. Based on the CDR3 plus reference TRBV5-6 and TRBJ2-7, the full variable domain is DAGVTQSPTHLIKTRGQQVTLRCSPKSGHDTVSWYQQALGQGPQFIFQYYEEEERQRGNFPDRFSGHQFPNYSSELNVNALLLGDSALYLCASSFLGSEYEQYFGPGTRLTVT.

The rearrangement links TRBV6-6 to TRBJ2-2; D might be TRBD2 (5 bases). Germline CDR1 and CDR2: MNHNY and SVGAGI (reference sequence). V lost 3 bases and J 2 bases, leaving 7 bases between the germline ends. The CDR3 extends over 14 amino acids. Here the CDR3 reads CASSYASNTGELFF. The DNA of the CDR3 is TGTGCCAGCAGTTATGCTAGCAACACCGGGGAGCTGTTTTTT.

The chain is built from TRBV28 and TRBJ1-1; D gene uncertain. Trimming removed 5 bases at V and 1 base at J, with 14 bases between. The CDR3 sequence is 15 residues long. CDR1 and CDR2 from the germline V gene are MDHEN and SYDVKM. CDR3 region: CASSPRGMGNTEAFF. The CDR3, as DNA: TGTGCCAGCAGTCCACGGGGAATGGGGAACACTGAAGCTTTCTTT.

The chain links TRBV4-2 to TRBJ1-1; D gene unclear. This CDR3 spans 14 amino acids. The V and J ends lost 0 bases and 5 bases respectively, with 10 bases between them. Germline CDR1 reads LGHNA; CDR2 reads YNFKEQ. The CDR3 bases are TGTGCCAGCAGCCAAGATTGGGCTGGTACTGAAGCTTTCTTT. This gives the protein CASSQDWAGTEAFF.

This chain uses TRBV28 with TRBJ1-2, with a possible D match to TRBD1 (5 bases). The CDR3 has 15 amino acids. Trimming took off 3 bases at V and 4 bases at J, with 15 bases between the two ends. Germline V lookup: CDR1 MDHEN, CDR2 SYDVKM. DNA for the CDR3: TGTGCCAGCAGTTTCCCAGGGCCCCCTTCCTATGGCTACACCTTC. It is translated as CASSFPGPPSYGYTF.

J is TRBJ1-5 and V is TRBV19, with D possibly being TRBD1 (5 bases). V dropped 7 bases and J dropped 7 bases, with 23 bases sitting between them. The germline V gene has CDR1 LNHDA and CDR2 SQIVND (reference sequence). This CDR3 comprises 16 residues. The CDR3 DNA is TGTGCCAGTAACCTAGGAGAAAGGGGCGGCCGGCAGCCCCAGCATTTT. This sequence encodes CASNLGERGGRQPQHF. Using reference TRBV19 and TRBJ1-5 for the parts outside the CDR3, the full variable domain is DGGITQSPKYLFRKEGQNVTLSCEQNLNHDAMYWYRQDPGQGLRLIYYSQIVNDFQKGDIAEGYSVSREKKESFPLTVTSAQKNPTAFYLCASNLGERGGRQPQHFGDGTRLSIL.

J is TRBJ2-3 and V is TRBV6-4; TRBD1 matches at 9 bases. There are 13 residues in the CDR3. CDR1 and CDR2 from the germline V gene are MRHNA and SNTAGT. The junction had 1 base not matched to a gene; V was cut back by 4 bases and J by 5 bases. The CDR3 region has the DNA TGTGCCAGCAGTGCGGACAGGGGAGATACGCAGTATTTT. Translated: CASSADRGDTQYF.

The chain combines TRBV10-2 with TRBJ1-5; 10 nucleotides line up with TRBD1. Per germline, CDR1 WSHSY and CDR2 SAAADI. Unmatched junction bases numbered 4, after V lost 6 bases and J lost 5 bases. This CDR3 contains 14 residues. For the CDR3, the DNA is TGCGCCAGCAGACCGACAGGGGGCGATCAGCCCCAGCATTTT. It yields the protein CASRPTGGDQPQHF.

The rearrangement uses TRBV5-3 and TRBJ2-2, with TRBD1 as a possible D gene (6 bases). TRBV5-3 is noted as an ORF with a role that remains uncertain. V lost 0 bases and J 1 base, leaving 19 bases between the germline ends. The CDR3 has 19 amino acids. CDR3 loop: CARSLGSGHHLKNTGELFF. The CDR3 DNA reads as TGTGCCAGAAGCTTGGGATCGGGACACCACTTAAAGAACACCGGGGAGCTGTTTTTT.

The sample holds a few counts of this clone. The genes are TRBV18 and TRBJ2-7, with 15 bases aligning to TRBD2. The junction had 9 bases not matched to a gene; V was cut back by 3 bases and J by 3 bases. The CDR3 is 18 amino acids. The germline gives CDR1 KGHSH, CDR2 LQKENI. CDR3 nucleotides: TGTGCCAGCTCACCCCAGGGACTAGCGGGAGGTTCCCGCTACGAGCAGTACTTC. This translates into CASSPQGLAGGSRYEQYF.

The CDR3, as DNA: TGTGCCAGCAGCTTAGATGGTCAGGGATACACTGAAGCTTTCTTT. It is translated as CASSLDGQGYTEAFF. The rearrangement joins TRBV7-9 to TRBJ1-1; D is perhaps TRBD1 (5 bases). CDR1 is SEHNR, CDR2 FQNEAQ, per germline (reference sequence). The CDR3 extends over 15 amino acids. Trimming removed 1 base from V and 3 bases from J, with 12 bases in between.

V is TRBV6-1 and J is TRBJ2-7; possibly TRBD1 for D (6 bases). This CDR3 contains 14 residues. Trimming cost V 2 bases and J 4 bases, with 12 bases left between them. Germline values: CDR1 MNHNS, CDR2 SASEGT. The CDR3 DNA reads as TGTGCCAGCAGTGAACAGGGGATCAAGTACGAGCAGTACTTC. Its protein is CASSEQGIKYEQYF.

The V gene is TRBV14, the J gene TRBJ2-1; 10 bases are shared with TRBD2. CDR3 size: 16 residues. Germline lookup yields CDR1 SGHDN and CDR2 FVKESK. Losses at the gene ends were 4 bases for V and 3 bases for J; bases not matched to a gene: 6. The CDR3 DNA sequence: TGTGCCAGCAGCCGGATAGCGGGAGGCCTCTACAATGAGCAGTTCTTC. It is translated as CASSRIAGGLYNEQFF.

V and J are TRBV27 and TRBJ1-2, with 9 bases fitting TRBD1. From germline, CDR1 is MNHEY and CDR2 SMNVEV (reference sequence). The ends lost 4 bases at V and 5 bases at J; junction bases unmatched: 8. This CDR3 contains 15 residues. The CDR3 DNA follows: TGTGCCAGCAGTTCGGACAGGGGAAGTAGGTATGGCTACACCTTC. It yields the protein CASSSDRGSRYGYTF.

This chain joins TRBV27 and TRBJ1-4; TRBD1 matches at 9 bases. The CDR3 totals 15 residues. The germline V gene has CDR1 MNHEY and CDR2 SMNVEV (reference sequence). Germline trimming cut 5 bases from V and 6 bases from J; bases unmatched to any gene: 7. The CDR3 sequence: CASSPGQGRDEKLFF. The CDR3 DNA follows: TGTGCCAGCAGTCCGGGACAGGGAAGGGATGAAAAACTGTTTTTT. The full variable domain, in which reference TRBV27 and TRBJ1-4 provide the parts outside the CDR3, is EAQVTQNPRYLITVTGKKLTVTCSQNMNHEYMSWYRQDPGLGLRQIYYSMNVEVTDKGDVPEGYKVSRKEKRNFPLILESPSPNQTSLYFCASSPGQGRDEKLFFGSGTQLSVL.

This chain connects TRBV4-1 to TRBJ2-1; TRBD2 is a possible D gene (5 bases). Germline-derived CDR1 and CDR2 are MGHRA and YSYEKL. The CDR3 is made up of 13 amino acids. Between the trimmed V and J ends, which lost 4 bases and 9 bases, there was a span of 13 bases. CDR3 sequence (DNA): TGCGCCAGCAGCCTCCGTGGAGGTGTTGAGCAGTTCTTC. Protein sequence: CASSLRGGVEQFF.

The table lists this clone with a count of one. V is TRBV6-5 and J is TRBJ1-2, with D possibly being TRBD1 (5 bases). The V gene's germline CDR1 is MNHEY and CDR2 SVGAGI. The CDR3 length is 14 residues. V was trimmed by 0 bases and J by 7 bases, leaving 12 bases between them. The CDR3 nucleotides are TGTGCCAGCAGTTACTCGAGCCGGGACTCTGGCTACACCTTC. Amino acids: CASSYSSRDSGYTF.

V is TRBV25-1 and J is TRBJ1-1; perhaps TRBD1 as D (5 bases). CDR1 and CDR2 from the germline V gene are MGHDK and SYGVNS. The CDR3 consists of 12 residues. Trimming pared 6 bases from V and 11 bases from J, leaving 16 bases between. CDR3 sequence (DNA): TGTGCCAGCAGGGGTGCCCTGGGACTTGCTTTCTTT. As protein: CASRGALGLAFF.

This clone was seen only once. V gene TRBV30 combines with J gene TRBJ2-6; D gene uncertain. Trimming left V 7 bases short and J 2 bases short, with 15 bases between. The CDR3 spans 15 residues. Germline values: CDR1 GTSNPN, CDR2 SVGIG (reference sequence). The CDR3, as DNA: TGTGCCTTGAACGTGGGCACCCCTGGGGCCAACGTCCTGACTTTC. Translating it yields CALNVGTPGANVLTF.

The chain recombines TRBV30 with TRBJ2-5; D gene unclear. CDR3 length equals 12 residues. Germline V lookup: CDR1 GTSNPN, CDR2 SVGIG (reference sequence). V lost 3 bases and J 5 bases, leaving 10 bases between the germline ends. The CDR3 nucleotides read TGTGCCTGGAGAAGCGATAGGGAGACCCAGTACTTC. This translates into CAWRSDRETQYF.

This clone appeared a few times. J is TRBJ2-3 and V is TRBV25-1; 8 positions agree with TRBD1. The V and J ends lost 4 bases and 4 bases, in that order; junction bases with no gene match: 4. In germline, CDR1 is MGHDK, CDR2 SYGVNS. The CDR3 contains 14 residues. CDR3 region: CASSAGQGADTQYF. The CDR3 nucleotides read TGTGCCAGCAGTGCTGGACAGGGAGCAGATACGCAGTATTTT.